This T cell receptor (beta chain) was recorded in a study of blood T cell repertoires in COVID-19 (dated by TCRdb to 2019 to 2021). For context, the study as a whole: Samples from collaborators originated in the United States, Italy and Spain and spanned both the acute and convalescent phases of COVID-19. The sample metadata nearly always contained a de-identified subject ID, COVID-19 status, age in years and sex. The prospective study material was composed of cDNA or gDNA derived from T cells, B-cell-depleted T cells, or PBMCs. The repertoires were made available in a free public database intended to serve as a resource for research on the immune response to SARS-CoV-2. Where available, HLA class I and class II types were obtained from metadata supplied by the sample provider rather than from assay-based typing. The samples were drawn from two sources: the first 160 participants of the ongoing ImmuneRACE study, and some 1,300 subjects contributed by 6 global collaborators. Subjects who had been exposed to COVID-19, were actively infected with it, or had recovered from it provided the deeply sampled blood TCRbeta repertoires that made up the dataset. What the authors observed across the whole study: How much clinical and demographic metadata was included differed by source and by participant, and the metadata was provided uncurated.

TCRbeta CDR3 regions were amplified from genomic DNA using the immunoSEQ Assay, a bias-controlled multiplex PCR. The study's own analysis went as follows. Within the assay, amplification of reference gene primers was used to estimate how many nucleated cells each sample contained. Sequence reads were collapsed and filtered to measure the absolute abundance of every unique TCRbeta CDR3 rearrangement. Productive Simpson clonality was computed per sample as the square root of Simpson's diversity index over productive rearrangements. Imported from immuneACCESS, the table was reduced by TCRdb to in-frame sequences with V and J called. These copies leave out some clones; in studies compared against another copy, an unresolved V gene accounts for under half, and the cause of the remainder is not known. V and J calls and clone size are given by that table; D and trimming were obtained from the DNA. For this sample there are 95,000 to 120,000 clones; 85% to 90% appear just once. Jointly, the top ten make up 4.6% of the sample.

The collaborating institutions used their own protocols to collect whole blood in K2EDTA tubes. Collaborator samples were shipped for TCRbeta analysis as frozen whole blood, isolated PBMCs, or DNA extracted from either sample type. Worth noting for this clone: Its recognized antigen is unknown. No base quality values were provided; no much bigger clone lies one nucleotide off.

From the cysteine up to the phenylalanine, the CDR3 has a length of 16 residues. Of the read, only the CDR3 DNA is kept; its 48 bases are in frame from base 1. CDR1 and CDR2 (KGHSH, LQKENI) derive from the germline V gene. The germline V end is reduced by 3 bases and the J end by 7 bases; junction bases left unmatched: 14. This clonotype was sampled from a woman aged 45 to 65 with acute or convalescent COVID-19. Specimen: peripheral blood. The chain joins TRBV18 to TRBJ1-1; TRBD1 aligns with 7 central bases. The nucleotide sequence reads as follows: TGTGCCAGCTCACCCGGCTTGAGGGGAGCAGGGGGTGAAGCTTTCTTT. The encoded protein is CASSPGLRGAGGEAFF.